This is a list of T cell receptor beta chains from one sample in a study of identical twins. TCRdb ran MiXCR on the 5' RACE reads and lists one entry per CDR3 protein. In the table there are around 220,000 distinct CDR3 sequences, more than 9% of which are singletons. Sequencing was performed on memory T cells sorted from blood. Receptor source: a man in his fifties or sixties in good health. The CDR3 runs from the conserved cysteine through the conserved F or W. The D gene is left open where the match is weak. Size is omitted from some rows. Given values are once, few, many or a class for expanded clones.

len: 15; d_gene: NA; abundance: few; j_gene: TRBJ1-1; v_gene: TRBV3-1; CDR3nt: TGTGCCAGCAGCCCAGCAGTTCAGGGGAGCACTGAAGCTTTCTTT; CDR3aa: CASSPAVQGSTEAFF
len: 16; d_gene: NA; abundance: NA; j_gene: TRBJ2-1; v_gene: TRBV9; CDR3nt: TGTGCCAGCAGCGCGCAAACCTCGATCGCCTACAATGAGCAGTTCTTC; CDR3aa: CASSAQTSIAYNEQFF
len: 16; d_gene: TRBD2; abundance: NA; j_gene: TRBJ2-5; v_gene: TRBV5-1; CDR3nt: TGCGCCAGCAGCTCGACTAGCGGGGTGAGCTGGGCGACCCAGTACTTC; CDR3aa: CASSSTSGVSWATQYF
len: 15; d_gene: NA; abundance: few; j_gene: TRBJ2-7; v_gene: TRBV5-1; CDR3nt: TGCGCCAGCAGCTTGGGGAGTGGTAAGGCCTACGAGCAGTACTTC; CDR3aa: CASSLGSGKAYEQYF
len: 14; d_gene: NA; abundance: many; j_gene: TRBJ2-3; v_gene: TRBV6-1; CDR3nt: TGTGCCAGCAGTCCCCTCTCCTCTAGGGAAATGCAGTATTTT; CDR3aa: CASSPLSSREMQYF
len: 12; d_gene: NA; abundance: NA; j_gene: TRBJ2-3; v_gene: TRBV7-9; CDR3nt: TGTGCCAGCAGTCGGAGCCAAGATACGCAGTATTTT; CDR3aa: CASSRSQDTQYF
len: 16; d_gene: TRBD1; abundance: few; j_gene: TRBJ1-5; v_gene: TRBV18; CDR3nt: TGTGCCAGCTCACCAAGTTATAACAGGGGCGGGGAGCCCCAGCATTTT; CDR3aa: CASSPSYNRGGEPQHF
len: 15; d_gene: TRBD1; abundance: few; j_gene: TRBJ1-2; v_gene: TRBV20-1; CDR3nt: TGCAGTGCTGATTCAGACAGGGTTGGAAACTATGGCTACACCTTC; CDR3aa: CSADSDRVGNYGYTF
len: 17; d_gene: NA; abundance: many; j_gene: TRBJ1-2; v_gene: TRBV12-3/TRBV12-4; CDR3nt: TGTGCCAGCAGTTTTTCAGCCGGGACCGCACCTAACTATGGCTACACCTTC; CDR3aa: CASSFSAGTAPNYGYTF
len: 15; d_gene: NA; abundance: NA; j_gene: TRBJ1-2; v_gene: TRBV7-9; CDR3nt: TGTGCCAGCAGCCTCTCCCGATCTTCTGGGCATGGCTACACCTTC; CDR3aa: CASSLSRSSGHGYTF
len: 15; d_gene: TRBD2; abundance: few; j_gene: TRBJ2-7; v_gene: TRBV6-2/TRBV6-3; CDR3nt: TGTGCCAGCAGTCCGTTGAGCGGGGGGAAGTACGAGCAGTACTTC; CDR3aa: CASSPLSGGKYEQYF
len: 14; d_gene: NA; abundance: many; j_gene: TRBJ2-7; v_gene: TRBV29-1; CDR3nt: TGCAGCGTCGGGTGGGGAGGGGGGCTCGGCGAGCAGTACTTC; CDR3aa: CSVGWGGGLGEQYF
len: 14; d_gene: NA; abundance: NA; j_gene: TRBJ1-2; v_gene: TRBV10-2; CDR3nt: TGCGCCAGCAGTGATACAGGGAAAAGCTTGGGCACCTTCTTC; CDR3aa: CASSDTGKSLGTFF
len: 14; d_gene: NA; abundance: few; j_gene: TRBJ1-1; v_gene: TRBV20-1; CDR3nt: TGCAGTGCTAGAGACCGAGACAGGATGCTTGAAGCTTTCTTT; CDR3aa: CSARDRDRMLEAFF
len: 14; d_gene: TRBD1; abundance: many; j_gene: TRBJ2-1; v_gene: TRBV2; CDR3nt: TGTGCCAGCAGTCGGACAGGGGCCTACAATGAGCAGTTCTTC; CDR3aa: CASSRTGAYNEQFF
len: 15; d_gene: TRBD2; abundance: few; j_gene: TRBJ2-1; v_gene: TRBV12-3/TRBV12-4; CDR3nt: TGTGCCAGCAGTTTTTCCGGGGGGGCCTACAATGAGCAGTTCTTC; CDR3aa: CASSFSGGAYNEQFF
len: 16; d_gene: TRBD1; abundance: many; j_gene: TRBJ2-2; v_gene: TRBV5-1; CDR3nt: TGCGCCAGCAGCCCGGGACAGGGAGGTCACACCGGGGAGCTGTTTTTT; CDR3aa: CASSPGQGGHTGELFF
len: 17; d_gene: TRBD2; abundance: few; j_gene: TRBJ2-1; v_gene: TRBV7-2; CDR3nt: TGTGCCAGCAGCAAGGGACTAGCGGGGGCTGAGGGGAATGAGCAGTTCTTC; CDR3aa: CASSKGLAGAEGNEQFF
len: 12; d_gene: NA; abundance: NA; j_gene: TRBJ2-7; v_gene: TRBV18; CDR3nt: TGTGCCAGCTCACCAACGGCCGTAGAGCAGTACTTC; CDR3aa: CASSPTAVEQYF
len: 17; d_gene: NA; abundance: few; j_gene: TRBJ2-5; v_gene: TRBV4-3; CDR3nt: TGCGCCAGCAGCCAAGGGGCAAGGTTAGCGGCCCAAGAGACCCAGTACTTC; CDR3aa: CASSQGARLAAQETQYF
len: 16; d_gene: NA; abundance: many; j_gene: TRBJ2-2; v_gene: TRBV12-3/TRBV12-4; CDR3nt: TGTGCCAGCAGTCCTAGGGACCCTCGTACCACCGGGGAGCTGTTTTTT; CDR3aa: CASSPRDPRTTGELFF
len: 14; d_gene: TRBD2; abundance: few; j_gene: TRBJ2-7; v_gene: TRBV18; CDR3nt: TGTGCCAGCTCACCTCGGGGGAGGGAGTACGAGCAGTACTTC; CDR3aa: CASSPRGREYEQYF